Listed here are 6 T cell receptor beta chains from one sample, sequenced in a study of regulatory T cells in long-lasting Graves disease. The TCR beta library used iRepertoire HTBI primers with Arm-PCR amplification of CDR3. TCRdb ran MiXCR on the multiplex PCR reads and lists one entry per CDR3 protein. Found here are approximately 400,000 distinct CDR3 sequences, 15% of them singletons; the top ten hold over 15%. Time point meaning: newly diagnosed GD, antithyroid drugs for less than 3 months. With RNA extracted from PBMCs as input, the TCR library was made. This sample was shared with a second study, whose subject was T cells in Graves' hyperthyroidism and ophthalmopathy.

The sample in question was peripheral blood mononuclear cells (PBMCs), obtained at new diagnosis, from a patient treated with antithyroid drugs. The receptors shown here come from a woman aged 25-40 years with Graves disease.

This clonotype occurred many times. CDR3 in DNA: TGTGCCAGCAGCCCTACCCCTGGGTCCCCCCCCCTGGAGCAGTACTTC. Translating it yields CASSPTPGSPPLEQYF. The gene calls are TRBV11-2 and TRBJ2-7; no firm D call. V was shortened by 5 bases and J by 7 bases, with 24 bases between the two germline ends. Germline CDR1 reads SGHAT; CDR2 reads FQNNGV. The CDR3 is 16 residues long.

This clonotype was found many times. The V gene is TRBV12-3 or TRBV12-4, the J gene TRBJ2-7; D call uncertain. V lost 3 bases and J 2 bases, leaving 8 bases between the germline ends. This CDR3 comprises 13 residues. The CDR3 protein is CASSFVGTYEQYF. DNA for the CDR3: TGTGCCAGCAGTTTCGTCGGAACCTACGAGCAGTACTTC.

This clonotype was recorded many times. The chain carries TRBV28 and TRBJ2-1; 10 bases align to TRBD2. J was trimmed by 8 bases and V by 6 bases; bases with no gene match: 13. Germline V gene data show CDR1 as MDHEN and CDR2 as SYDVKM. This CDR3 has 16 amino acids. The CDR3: CASSAPAGGPGYEQFF. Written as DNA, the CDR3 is TGTGCCAGCAGCGCGCCAGCGGGAGGGCCGGGCTATGAGCAGTTCTTC. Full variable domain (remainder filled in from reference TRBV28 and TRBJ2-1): DVKVTQSSRYLVKRTGEKVFLECVQDMDHENMFWYRQDPGLGLRLIYFSYDVKMKEKGDIPEGYSVSREKKERFSLILESASTNQTSMYLCASSAPAGGPGYEQFFGPGTRLTVL.

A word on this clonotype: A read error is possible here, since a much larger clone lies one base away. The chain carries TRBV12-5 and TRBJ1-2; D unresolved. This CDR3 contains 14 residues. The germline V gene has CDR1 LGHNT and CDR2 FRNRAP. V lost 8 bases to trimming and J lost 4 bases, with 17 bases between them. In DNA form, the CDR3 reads TGTGCTAGTCCGGTGAGGAGGGCCTGCTATGGCTACACCTTC. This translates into CASPVRRACYGYTF.

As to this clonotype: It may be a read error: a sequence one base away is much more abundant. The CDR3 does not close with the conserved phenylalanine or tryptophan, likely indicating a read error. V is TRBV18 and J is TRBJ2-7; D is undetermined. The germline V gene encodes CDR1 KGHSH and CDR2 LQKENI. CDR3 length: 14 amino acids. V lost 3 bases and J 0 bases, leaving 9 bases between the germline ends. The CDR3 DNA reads TGTGCCAGCTCACCCGGGTCTAACTCCTACGAGCAGTACCTC. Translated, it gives CASSPGSNSYEQYL.

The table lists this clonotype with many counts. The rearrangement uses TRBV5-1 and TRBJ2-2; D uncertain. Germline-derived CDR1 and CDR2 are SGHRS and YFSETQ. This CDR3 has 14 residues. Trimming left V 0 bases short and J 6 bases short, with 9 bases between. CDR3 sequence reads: CASSLETTAGELFF. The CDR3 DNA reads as TGCGCCAGCAGCTTGGAGACCACAGCCGGGGAGCTGTTTTTT.